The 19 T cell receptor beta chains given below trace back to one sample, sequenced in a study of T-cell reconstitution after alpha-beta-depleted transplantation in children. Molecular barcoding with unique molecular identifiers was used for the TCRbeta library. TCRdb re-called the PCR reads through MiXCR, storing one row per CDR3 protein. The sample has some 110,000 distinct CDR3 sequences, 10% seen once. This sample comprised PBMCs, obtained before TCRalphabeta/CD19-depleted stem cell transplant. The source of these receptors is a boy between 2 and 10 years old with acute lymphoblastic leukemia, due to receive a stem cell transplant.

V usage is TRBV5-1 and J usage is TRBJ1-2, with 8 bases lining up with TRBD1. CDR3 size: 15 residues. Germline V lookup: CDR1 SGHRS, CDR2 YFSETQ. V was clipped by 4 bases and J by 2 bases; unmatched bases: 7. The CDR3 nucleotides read TGCGCCAGCAGCCTGGGACAGGAAGAGAACTATGGCTACACCTTC. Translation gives CASSLGQEENYGYTF.

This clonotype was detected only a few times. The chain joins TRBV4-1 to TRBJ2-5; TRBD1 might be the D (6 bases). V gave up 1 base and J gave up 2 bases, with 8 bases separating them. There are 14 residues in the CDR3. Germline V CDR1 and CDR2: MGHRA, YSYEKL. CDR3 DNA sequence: TGCGCCAGCAGCCAAGTGGGGGCGCAAGAGACCCAGTACTTC. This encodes CASSQVGAQETQYF.

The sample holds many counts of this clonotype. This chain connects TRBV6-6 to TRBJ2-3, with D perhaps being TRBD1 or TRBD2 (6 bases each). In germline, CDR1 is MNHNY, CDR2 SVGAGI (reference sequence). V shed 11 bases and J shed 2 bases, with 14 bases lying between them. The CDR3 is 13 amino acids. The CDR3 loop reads CAGGGGNTDTQYF. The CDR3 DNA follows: TGTGCCGGGGGCGGAGGGAACACAGATACGCAGTATTTT.

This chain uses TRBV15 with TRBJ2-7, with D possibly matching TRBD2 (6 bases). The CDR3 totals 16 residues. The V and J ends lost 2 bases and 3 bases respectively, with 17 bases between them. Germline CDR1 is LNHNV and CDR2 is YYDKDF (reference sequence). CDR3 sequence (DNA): TGTGCCACCAGCAGACAAAAGATCGGGGGATTCTACGAGCAGTACTTC. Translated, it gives CATSRQKIGGFYEQYF.

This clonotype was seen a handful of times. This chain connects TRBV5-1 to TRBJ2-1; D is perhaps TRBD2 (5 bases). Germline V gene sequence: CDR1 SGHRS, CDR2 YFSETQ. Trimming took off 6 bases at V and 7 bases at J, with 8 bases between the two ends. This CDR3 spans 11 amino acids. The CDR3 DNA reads TGCGCCAGCACCCCGGGGAATGAGCAGTTCTTC. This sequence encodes CASTPGNEQFF.

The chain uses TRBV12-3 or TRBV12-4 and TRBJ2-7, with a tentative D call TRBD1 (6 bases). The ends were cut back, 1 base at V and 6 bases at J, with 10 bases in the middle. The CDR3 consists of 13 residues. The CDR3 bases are TGTGCCAGCAGTTTAGGGGGGCGGGCCGAGCAGTACTTC. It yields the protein CASSLGGRAEQYF.

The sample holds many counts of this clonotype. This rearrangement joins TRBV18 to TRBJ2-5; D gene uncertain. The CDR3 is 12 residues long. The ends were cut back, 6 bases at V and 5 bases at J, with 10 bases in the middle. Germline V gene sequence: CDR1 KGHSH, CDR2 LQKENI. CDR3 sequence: CASSTRDETQYF. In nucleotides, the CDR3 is TGTGCCAGCTCTACCAGAGATGAGACCCAGTACTTC.

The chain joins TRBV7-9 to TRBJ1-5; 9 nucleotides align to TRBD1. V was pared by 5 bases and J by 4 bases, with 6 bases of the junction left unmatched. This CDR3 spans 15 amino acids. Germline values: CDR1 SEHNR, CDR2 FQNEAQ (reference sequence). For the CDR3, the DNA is TGTGCCAGCAGCCCGACAGGGGGTGGGAATCAGCCCCAGCATTTT. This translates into CASSPTGGGNQPQHF.

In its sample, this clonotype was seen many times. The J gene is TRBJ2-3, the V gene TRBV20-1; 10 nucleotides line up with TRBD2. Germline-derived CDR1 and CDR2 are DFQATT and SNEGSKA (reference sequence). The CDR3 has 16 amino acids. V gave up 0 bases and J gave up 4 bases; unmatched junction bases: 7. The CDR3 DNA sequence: TGCAGTGCTAGAGAGCCCAGCGGGAGGGTGGCAGATACGCAGTATTTT. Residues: CSAREPSGRVADTQYF.

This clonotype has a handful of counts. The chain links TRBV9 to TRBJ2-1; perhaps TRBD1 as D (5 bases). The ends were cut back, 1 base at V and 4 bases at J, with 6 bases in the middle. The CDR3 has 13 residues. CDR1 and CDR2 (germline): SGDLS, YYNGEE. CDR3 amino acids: CASSVQGYNEQFF. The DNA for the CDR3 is TGTGCCAGCAGCGTACAGGGTTACAATGAGCAGTTCTTC.

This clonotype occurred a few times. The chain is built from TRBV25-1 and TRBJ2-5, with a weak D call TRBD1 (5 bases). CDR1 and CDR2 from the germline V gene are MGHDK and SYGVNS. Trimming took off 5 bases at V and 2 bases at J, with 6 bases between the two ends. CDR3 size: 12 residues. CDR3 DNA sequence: TGTGCCAGCAGTCAGGGACAAGAGACCCAGTACTTC. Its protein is CASSQGQETQYF. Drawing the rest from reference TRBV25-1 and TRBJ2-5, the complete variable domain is EADIYQTPRYLVIGTGKKITLECSQTMGHDKMYWYQQDPGMELHLIHYSYGVNSTEKGDLSSESTVSRIRTEHFPLTLESARPSHTSQYLCASSQGQETQYFGPGTRLLVL.

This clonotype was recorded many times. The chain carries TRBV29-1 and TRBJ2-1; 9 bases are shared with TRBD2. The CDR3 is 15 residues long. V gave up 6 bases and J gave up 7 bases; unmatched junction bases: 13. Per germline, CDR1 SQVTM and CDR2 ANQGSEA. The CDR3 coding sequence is TGCAGCGTCGGACCTACTAGCGGGTTGGGAAATGAGCAGTTCTTC. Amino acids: CSVGPTSGLGNEQFF.

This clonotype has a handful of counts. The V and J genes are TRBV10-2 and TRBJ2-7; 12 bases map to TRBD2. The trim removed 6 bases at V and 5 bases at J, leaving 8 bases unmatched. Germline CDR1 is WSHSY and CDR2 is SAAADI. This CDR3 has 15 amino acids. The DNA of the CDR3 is TGCGCCAGCAGCGAGACTAGCGGGAGTACCCACGAGCAGTACTTC. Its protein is CASSETSGSTHEQYF.

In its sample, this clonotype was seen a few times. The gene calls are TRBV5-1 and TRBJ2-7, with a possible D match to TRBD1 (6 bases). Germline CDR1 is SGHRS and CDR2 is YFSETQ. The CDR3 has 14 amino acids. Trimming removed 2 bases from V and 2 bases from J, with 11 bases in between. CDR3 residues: CASSLGGNTYEQYF. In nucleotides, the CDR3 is TGCGCCAGCAGCTTAGGGGGTAACACCTACGAGCAGTACTTC.

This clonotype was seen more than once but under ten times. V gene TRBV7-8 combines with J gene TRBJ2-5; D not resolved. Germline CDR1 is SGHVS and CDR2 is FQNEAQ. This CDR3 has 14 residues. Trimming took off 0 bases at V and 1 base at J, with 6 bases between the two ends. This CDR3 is CASSLALLQETQYF. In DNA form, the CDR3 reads TGTGCCAGCAGCTTAGCTCTGCTCCAAGAGACCCAGTACTTC.

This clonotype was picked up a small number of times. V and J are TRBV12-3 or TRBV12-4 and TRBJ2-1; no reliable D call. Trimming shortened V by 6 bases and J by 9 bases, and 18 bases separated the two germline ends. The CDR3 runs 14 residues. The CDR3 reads CASRAKEYFGEQFF. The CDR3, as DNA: TGTGCCAGCAGGGCTAAGGAGTATTTCGGTGAGCAGTTCTTC.

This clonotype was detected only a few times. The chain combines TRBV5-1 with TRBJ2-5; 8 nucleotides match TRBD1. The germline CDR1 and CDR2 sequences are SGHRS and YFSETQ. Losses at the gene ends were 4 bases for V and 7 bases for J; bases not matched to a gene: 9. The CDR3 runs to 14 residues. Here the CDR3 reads CASSPETGAGTQYF. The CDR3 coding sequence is TGCGCCAGCAGCCCCGAGACAGGGGCGGGGACCCAGTACTTC. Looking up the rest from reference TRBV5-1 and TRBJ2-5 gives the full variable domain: KAGVTQTPRYLIKTRGQQVTLSCSPISGHRSVSWYQQTPGQGLQFLFEYFSETQRNKGNFPGRFSGRQFSNSRSEMNVSTLELGDSALYLCASSPETGAGTQYFGPGTRLLVL.

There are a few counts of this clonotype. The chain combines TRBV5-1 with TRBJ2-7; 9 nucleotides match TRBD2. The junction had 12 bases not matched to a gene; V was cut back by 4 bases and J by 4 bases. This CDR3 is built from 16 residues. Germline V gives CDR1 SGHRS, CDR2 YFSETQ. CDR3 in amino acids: CASSASGAGGPYEQYF. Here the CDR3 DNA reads TGCGCCAGCAGCGCTTCGGGGGCGGGAGGGCCTTACGAGCAGTACTTC.

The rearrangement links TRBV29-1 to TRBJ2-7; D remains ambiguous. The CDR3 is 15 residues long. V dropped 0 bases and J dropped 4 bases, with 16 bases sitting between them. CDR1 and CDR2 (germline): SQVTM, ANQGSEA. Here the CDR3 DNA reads TGCAGCGTTGAAGATCGCGGTAAATCCGGGTACGAGCAGTACTTC. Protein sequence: CSVEDRGKSGYEQYF.